A selection of T cell receptor beta chains follows, all from one sample in a study of control samples from healthy donors and cancer patients. TCRdb's copy holds only in-frame clones and misses some; the assay was immunoSEQ multiplex PCR. The sample yields some 100,000 clones, about 91% seen once. The sample was blood. Receptors were obtained from a man younger than 40 in good health. CDR3s include the opening cysteine and the closing phenylalanine or tryptophan. The D gene is left open where the match is weak. The size of a clone is reported for some rows only, either as once, few or many, or as a class for expanded clones.

TRBV7-3,TRBD2,once,TRBJ2-3,TGTGCCAGCAGCTCTAGCGGTGTGGGAGATACGCAGTATTTT,CASSSSGVGDTQYF
TRBV21-1,.,.,TRBJ2-7,TGTGCCAGCAGCTTCGGTATTTTAGTACGGAGCTCCTACGAGCAGTACTTC,CASSFGILVRSSYEQYF
TRBV5-1,.,once,TRBJ2-1,TGCGCCAGCAGCTTGGTGGCAGGGAACAATGAGCAGTTCTTC,CASSLVAGNNEQFF
TRBV23-1,.,.,TRBJ1-5,TGCGCCAGCAGTCAAACAGGCCCCCAGCCCCAGCATTTT,CASSQTGPQPQHF
TRBV18,.,.,TRBJ1-2,TGTGCCAGCTCACCCTCAGGGGAATATGGCTACACCTTC,CASSPSGEYGYTF
TRBV9,.,.,TRBJ2-1,TGTGCCAGCAGCGCTGGCCGGCGGGTTCCCTACAATGAGCAGTTCTTC,CASSAGRRVPYNEQFF
TRBV25-1,.,.,TRBJ2-5,TGTGCCACTAAGACAGGAACGGGTGTCGGGACCCAGTACTTC,CATKTGTGVGTQYF
TRBV7-3,TRBD2,.,TRBJ2-1,TGTGCCAGCAGCTGGGGACTAGCGGGCGACAATGAGCAGTTCTTC,CASSWGLAGDNEQFF
TRBV11-2,.,once,TRBJ2-1,TGTGCCAGCAGCTTCGGACGGGGCGGGGTGAATGAGCAGTTCTTC,CASSFGRGGVNEQFF
TRBV2,TRBD2,.,TRBJ2-3,TGTGCCAGGGCCCTGAGCGGGACTAGCACAGATACGCAGTATTTT,CARALSGTSTDTQYF
TRBV19,TRBD2,few,TRBJ2-4,TGTGCCAGTAGACCGGGGGTAGCGGGAGGGCATCACATTCAGTACTTC,CASRPGVAGGHHIQYF
TRBV9,.,.,TRBJ1-3,TGTGCCAGCAGCGTAGATAGCACGACTGGAAACACCATATATTTT,CASSVDSTTGNTIYF
TRBV30,.,.,TRBJ1-1,TGTGCCTGGAGTGGGACAGAGAACACTGAAGCTTTCTTT,CAWSGTENTEAFF
TRBV7-9,.,.,TRBJ2-1,TGTGCCAGCAGCAGGGGACTCGGGGGGCTCAATGAGCAGTTCTTC,CASSRGLGGLNEQFF
TRBV7-7,TRBD2,.,TRBJ2-5,TGTGCCAGCAGCCCCCGGGGGGAGGGGGAGACCCAGTACTTC,CASSPRGEGETQYF
TRBV10-3,.,few,TRBJ1-1,TGTGCCATCAAGGATACGGCAGCTCTGAACACTGAAGCTTTCTTT,CAIKDTAALNTEAFF
TRBV6-5,.,.,TRBJ2-7,TGTGCCAGTTCAGCGGCAGACAGCTCCTACGAGCAGTACTTC,CASSAADSSYEQYF
TRBV18,.,.,TRBJ2-7,TGTGCCAGCTCACCGGATGGAAGGGTAAGCTCCTACGAGCAGTACTTC,CASSPDGRVSSYEQYF
TRBV7-3,TRBD2,.,TRBJ2-1,TGTGCCAGCAGCGCCCGGGGACTAGCGGGACCCCTTGGGAATGAGCAGTTCTTC,CASSARGLAGPLGNEQFF
TRBV7-2,.,.,TRBJ2-1,TGTGCCAGCAGCTACGGCTGGGGTACCTACAATGAGCAGTTCTTC,CASSYGWGTYNEQFF
TRBV14,.,.,TRBJ1-1,TGTGCCAGCAGCCAATGGGGTAGCGGGAACACTGAAGCTTTCTTT,CASSQWGSGNTEAFF
TRBV11-2,.,.,TRBJ2-7,TGTGCCAGCAGCTTAGCCACGGGGAAACAAGCCTACGAGCAGTACTTC,CASSLATGKQAYEQYF
TRBV5-4,TRBD2,.,TRBJ2-5,TGTGCCAGCAGCAAAGAGAGCGGGAGGGCCGGCGGAGAGACCCAGTACTTC,CASSKESGRAGGETQYF
TRBV14,.,.,TRBJ2-1,TGTGCCAGCAGCCAAAGCTTCTCGAGCTCCTACAATGAGCAGTTCTTC,CASSQSFSSSYNEQFF
TRBV7-2,.,.,TRBJ2-5,TGTGCCAGCAGCTTCTCAAGGGCAGAGACCCAGTACTTC,CASSFSRAETQYF
TRBV7-7,TRBD2,.,TRBJ2-3,TGTGCCAGCAGTCTTAGCGGGGGACGCACAGATACGCAGTATTTT,CASSLSGGRTDTQYF
TRBV5-1,TRBD1,.,TRBJ2-1,TGCGCCAGCAGAACGTCCGGGACAGCTTACAATGAGCAGTTCTTC,CASRTSGTAYNEQFF
TRBV30,TRBD2,.,TRBJ2-3,TGTGCCTGGAGTGAGGGACCGGGACTAGCGGGAGTCCCAGATACGCAGTATTTT,CAWSEGPGLAGVPDTQYF
TRBV19,TRBD2,.,TRBJ2-3,TGTGCCAGTAGCGCGGGAGCCGGCACAGATACGCAGTATTTT,CASSAGAGTDTQYF
TRBV5-4,.,.,TRBJ1-2,TGTGCCAGCACCGGGGGGGGCTATGGCTACACCTTC,CASTGGGYGYTF
TRBV11-2,.,few,TRBJ2-7,TGTGCCAGCAGCTTAGAAGTCGGATCCTACGAGCAGTACTTC,CASSLEVGSYEQYF
TRBV15,TRBD1,.,TRBJ1-4,TGTGCCACCAGCTTCCGGGACAGCAGTAATGAAAAACTGTTTTTT,CATSFRDSSNEKLFF
TRBV7-6,.,.,TRBJ2-1,TGTGCCAGCAGCCTCAAGGAGAATGAGCAGTTCTTC,CASSLKENEQFF
TRBV7-9,.,.,TRBJ2-3,TGTGCCAGCAGCCTCTCCGAGGGGGGTTTAACCACAGATACGCAGTATTTT,CASSLSEGGLTTDTQYF
TRBV7-9,.,.,TRBJ2-3,TGTGCCAGCAGCAGTATAACAGGTCGCAATCTAACTAGCACAGATACGCAGTATTTT,CASSSITGRNLTSTDTQYF
TRBV4-1,.,.,TRBJ2-7,TGCGCCAGCAGCCAAGATCACCGGGAACCCTCCTACGAGCAGTACTTC,CASSQDHREPSYEQYF
TRBV29-1,TRBD2,.,TRBJ2-7,TGCAGCGTCAGGACTAGCGGAACCTACGAGCAGTACTTC,CSVRTSGTYEQYF
TRBV5-1,.,.,TRBJ2-1,TGCGCCAGCAGCCAGCTTTGGGCGGAGGGGACCAATGAGCAGTTCTTC,CASSQLWAEGTNEQFF
TRBV7-9,TRBD1,.,TRBJ1-1,TGTGCCAGCAGCTCTACTACAGGGGGCACTGAAGCTTTCTTT,CASSSTTGGTEAFF
TRBV11-3,.,.,TRBJ2-1,TGTGCCAGCAGCTTAGATCCGTCCAATGAGCAGTTCTTC,CASSLDPSNEQFF
TRBV5-5,.,.,TRBJ2-1,TGTGCCAGCAGCTTGGAACGGTACAATGAGCAGTTCTTC,CASSLERYNEQFF
TRBV11-3,TRBD1,.,TRBJ2-3,TGTGCCAGCAGCTTAGGATTTCAGGGGGCTACGCAGTATTTT,CASSLGFQGATQYF
TRBV29-1,TRBD1,.,TRBJ1-2,TGCAGCGTTGGGGGACAGGATGGCTACACCTTC,CSVGGQDGYTF
TRBV5-1,TRBD1,.,TRBJ1-6,TGCGCCAGCAGCGAGACCGGGACAGGGTCTTATAATTCACCCCTCCACTTT,CASSETGTGSYNSPLHF
TRBV28,.,few,TRBJ1-5,TGTGCCAGCAGTTCCGGGGGGGCTTTCAATCAGCCCCAGCATTTT,CASSSGGAFNQPQHF
TRBV10-3,.,.,TRBJ2-3,TGTGCCATCAGGAAAGAACCTCCCGAACCACACAACACAGATACGCAGTATTTT,CAIRKEPPEPHNTDTQYF
TRBV7-9,TRBD1,.,TRBJ1-1,TGTGCCAGCATGGCAGGGGGCTACGGAGGTAATGAAGCTTTCTTT,CASMAGGYGGNEAFF
TRBV28,TRBD2,.,TRBJ2-6,TGTGCCAGCAGTGGGGGGGTCTGGGCCAACGTCCTGACTTTC,CASSGGVWANVLTF
TRBV18,.,.,TRBJ2-2,TGTGCCAGCTCACCATCGGGAGCGCAATATCCCGGGGAGCTGTTTTTT,CASSPSGAQYPGELFF
TRBV6-5,TRBD1,.,TRBJ1-5,TGTGCCAGCAGTTACCGGACAGGGGACCAGCCCCAGCATTTT,CASSYRTGDQPQHF
TRBV19,.,.,TRBJ1-5,TGTGCCAGTAGTATAGAGGGGGGATCCTATCAGCCCCAGCATTTT,CASSIEGGSYQPQHF
TRBV7-2,.,.,TRBJ2-7,TGTGCCAGCAGCCCCAGGCCGGGTGGCTACGAGCAGTACTTC,CASSPRPGGYEQYF
TRBV24-1,.,.,TRBJ2-2,TGTGCCACCAGTGATTTGACGCTTTCGGCCCGGCCGAACACCGGGGAGCTGTTTTTT,CATSDLTLSARPNTGELFF
TRBV11-2,TRBD2,.,TRBJ2-3,TGTGCCAGCAGCTCGGGACTAGCGGGAGCGGAAGATACGCAGTATTTT,CASSSGLAGAEDTQYF
TRBV24-1,TRBD2,.,TRBJ2-1,TGTGCCACCCGGACTAGCGGGAGGGCCGGTGAGCAGTTCTTC,CATRTSGRAGEQFF